This paragraph reports one TCR beta chain. The method was immunoSEQ multiplex PCR; TCRdb's version includes in-frame clones alone and lacks a portion of them. The sample gives 60,000 to 65,000 clones, 83% of which show up once; 0.7% is in the top ten. Patients had blood sampled at baseline and again on cycle 4 day 1 and cycle 7 day 1. The V gene's germline CDR1 is SGHRS and CDR2 YFSETQ. V shed 0 bases and J shed 1 base, with 10 bases lying between them. This CDR3 contains 16 residues. This sample was included in a study of OX40 agonist ivuxolimab in advanced cancers. Overall study context: Recorded diagnoses for dose-escalation patients were hepatocellular carcinoma, melanoma, renal cell or head and neck cancer. Treatment received earlier with anti-PD-1, anti-PD-L1 or anti-CTLA-4 agents was allowed, and 40% had some.

This sample comprised CD4+ or CD8+ T cells sorted from blood, obtained in a trial of the OX40 agonist ivuxolimab. The chain has TRBV5-1 and TRBJ2-2, with D possibly TRBD1 on 5 matching bases. The sequence derives from an adult with an advanced solid tumor such as melanoma, head and neck, liver or kidney cancer. CDR3 DNA sequence: TGCGCCAGCAGCTTGGATGTTCAGGGGAACACCGGGGAGCTGTTTTTT. Its protein is CASSLDVQGNTGELFF.